The 14 T cell receptor beta chains listed next were all sequenced from one sample in a study of T cells in Graves' hyperthyroidism and ophthalmopathy. Regions amplified from RNA transcripts were the TCR beta CDR3 regions. With the HTBI primer set, the TCR CDR3 went through a first round of RT-PCR. TCRdb itself ran the multiplex PCR reads through MiXCR, one entry per CDR3 protein. The repertoire holds about 600,000 distinct CDR3 sequences, with roughly 16% as singletons. The material sequenced was blood. All receptors come from a woman aged 40 to 50 with Graves' ophthalmopathy.

In regard to this clonotype: This may stem from a read error, because a much larger clone lies one nucleotide away. This chain's CDR3 is CASSSRGEEAQYF. The CDR3 coding sequence is TGTGCCAGCAGCTCCAGGGGGGAAGAGGCCCAGTACTTC. The V call is TRBV2, the J call TRBJ2-5; D might be TRBD1 (7 bases). The germline V gene has CDR1 SNHLY and CDR2 FYNNEI. The CDR3 covers 13 residues.

This clonotype occurred a few times. The genes are TRBV6-1 and TRBJ1-2; 7 positions match TRBD1. Trimming removed 6 bases from V and 7 bases from J; junction bases left unmatched: 8. CDR1 is MNHNS, CDR2 SASEGT, per germline. This CDR3 region has 13 residues. The CDR3, as DNA: TGTGCCAGCAGCGAGGGGGCGCGTAGTGGCTACACCTTC. It yields the protein CASSEGARSGYTF.

This clonotype was counted only a few times. The genes are TRBV5-1 and TRBJ2-5, with D possibly being TRBD1 or TRBD2 (6 bases each). Germline assignment: CDR1 SGHRS and CDR2 YFSETQ. The CDR3 consists of 13 residues. V lost 7 bases, J lost 2 bases, and 12 bases lay in between. CDR3: CASRGPVQETQYF. CDR3 nucleotides: TGCGCCAGCCGGGGGCCAGTTCAAGAGACCCAGTACTTC.

In its sample, this clonotype was seen a few times. This chain joins TRBV29-1 and TRBJ2-1, with 8 bases lining up with TRBD2. The J segment lost 4 bases and the V segment lost 6 bases, leaving 2 bases of the junction unmatched. Per germline, CDR1 SQVTM and CDR2 ANQGSEA. This CDR3 has 12 amino acids. CDR3 protein: CSVGGGYNEQFF. The CDR3 DNA reads TGCAGCGTAGGCGGGGGGTACAATGAGCAGTTCTTC.

This chain joins TRBV7-9 and TRBJ2-6; no clear D. From germline, CDR1 is SEHNR and CDR2 FQNEAQ (reference sequence). Trimming pared 8 bases from V and 1 base from J, leaving 12 bases between. This CDR3 region has 15 residues. The DNA of the CDR3 is TGTGCCAGCCCCCCCGACCGGTCTGGGGCCAACGTCCTGACTTTC. It yields the protein CASPPDRSGANVLTF. Full variable domain (remainder filled in from reference TRBV7-9 and TRBJ2-6): DTGVSQNPRHKITKRGQNVTFRCDPISEHNRLYWYRQTLGQGPEFLTYFQNEAQLEKSRLLSDRFSAERPKGSFSTLEIQRTEQGDSAMYLCASPPDRSGANVLTFGAGSRLTVL.

V gene TRBV12-5 combines with J gene TRBJ1-1, with D uncertain. The CDR3 is 13 residues long. V shed 6 bases and J shed 5 bases, with 13 bases lying between them. Germline V lookup: CDR1 LGHNT, CDR2 FRNRAP. CDR3 sequence (DNA): TGTGCTAGTGGCCTCGAGGTTGCTACTGAAGCTTTCTTT. Its translation is CASGLEVATEAFF.

Many counts were recorded for this clonotype. The chain has TRBV7-8 and TRBJ2-7, with a weak D call TRBD1 (5 bases). The germline V gene encodes CDR1 SGHVS and CDR2 FQNEAQ. The ends were cut back, 3 bases at V and 8 bases at J, with 20 bases in the middle. This CDR3 has 15 residues. The CDR3 sequence: CASSFSAGPATKQYF. The DNA of the CDR3 is TGTGCCAGCAGCTTCTCCGCAGGGCCCGCTACGAAGCAGTACTTC.

The CDR3 spells CASGHGLAGPNGELFF. The CDR3 DNA is TGTGCCAGCGGTCACGGCCTAGCGGGGCCCAACGGGGAGCTGTTTTTT. The chain is built from TRBV28 and TRBJ2-2, with 9 bases fitting TRBD2. The germline V gene encodes CDR1 MDHEN and CDR2 SYDVKM. The CDR3 spans 16 residues. Trimming cost V 8 bases and J 7 bases; bases outside gene matches: 14. Supplemented by reference TRBV28 and TRBJ2-2, the full variable domain reads DVKVTQSSRYLVKRTGEKVFLECVQDMDHENMFWYRQDPGLGLRLIYFSYDVKMKEKGDIPEGYSVSREKKERFSLILESASTNQTSMYLCASGHGLAGPNGELFFGEGSRLTVL.

This clonotype appeared a few times. The chain combines TRBV2 with TRBJ2-6; 8 bases are shared with TRBD1. The V segment lost 6 bases and the J segment 0 bases; nucleotides outside the gene matches: 4. The CDR3 is 16 residues long. Germline V gives CDR1 SNHLY, CDR2 FYNNEI. This CDR3 is CASRDRVYSGANVLTF. In nucleotides, the CDR3 is TGTGCCAGCAGGGACAGGGTATACTCTGGGGCCAACGTCCTGACTTTC.

The J gene is TRBJ2-2, the V gene TRBV19, with D maybe TRBD1 (5 bases). Trimming took 4 bases from V and 1 from J, leaving 10 bases between them. Germline CDR1 is LNHDA and CDR2 is SQIVND (reference sequence). CDR3 size: 15 residues. The CDR3 spells CASSTGRRNTGELFF. The CDR3 coding sequence is TGTGCCAGTAGTACAGGGCGCAGGAACACCGGGGAGCTGTTTTTT. The whole variable domain, filled in from reference TRBV19 and TRBJ2-2, reads DGGITQSPKYLFRKEGQNVTLSCEQNLNHDAMYWYRQDPGQGLRLIYYSQIVNDFQKGDIAEGYSVSREKKESFPLTVTSAQKNPTAFYLCASSTGRRNTGELFFGEGSRLTVL.

Many counts were recorded for this clonotype. V is TRBV28 and J is TRBJ2-7; TRBD2 agrees at 7 bases. The V gene's germline CDR1 is MDHEN and CDR2 SYDVKM. Trimming removed 1 base from V and 2 bases from J; junction bases left unmatched: 8. This CDR3 comprises 16 residues. CDR3 in amino acids: CASSLYGGGTPYEQYF. Written as DNA, the CDR3 is TGTGCCAGCAGTTTATACGGGGGAGGGACCCCCTACGAGCAGTACTTC.

The genes are TRBV27 and TRBJ1-2; D uncertain. Germline V gene sequence: CDR1 MNHEY, CDR2 SMNVEV (reference sequence). This CDR3 spans 15 amino acids. Trimming stripped 5 bases from V and 5 bases from J, with 18 bases between. The CDR3 coding sequence is TGTGCCAGCAGTAAAGAACGGGGTCACCCTTATGGCTACACCTTC. Protein sequence: CASSKERGHPYGYTF.

This rearrangement joins TRBV7-9 to TRBJ2-2; a possible D gene is TRBD1 (6 bases). The CDR3 runs 17 residues. V dropped 0 bases and J dropped 0 bases, with 11 bases sitting between them. Per germline, CDR1 SEHNR and CDR2 FQNEAQ (reference sequence). The CDR3 region is CASSLADRPSNTGELFF. The CDR3 DNA reads TGTGCCAGCAGCTTAGCTGACAGGCCTTCGAACACCGGGGAGCTGTTTTTT.

This clonotype was observed at least ten times. The chain employs TRBV7-2 and TRBJ2-3, with 10 nucleotides matching TRBD1. Trimming cost V 6 bases and J 4 bases; bases outside gene matches: 7. This CDR3 is built from 15 residues. Looked up from germline, CDR1 is SGHTA and CDR2 is FQGNSA. The CDR3 region has the DNA TGTGCCAGCAGTCGACAGGGGGCTCGGGCAGATACGCAGTATTTT. It specifies CASSRQGARADTQYF.